This TCR beta chain originates from a study of T cell responses to AZD1222 COVID-19 vaccine. The CDR3 contains 15 residues. V was shortened by 3 bases and J by 4 bases, with 16 bases between the two germline ends. Germline values: CDR1 MDHEN, CDR2 SYDVKM. Repertoires were generated with immunoSEQ multiplex PCR, while TCRdb's copy carries only in-frame clones and drops some. The sample has about 160,000 clones, around 92% seen once. To note about this clone: The antigen is unknown.

Whole-study results and caveats: Spike regions recognized by vaccine-associated CD4 TCRs spanned the protein, led by 160-218 and 743-854. The sample set comprised mostly white British donors with more females, and clonal diversity was possibly underestimated.

Sequences were derived from peripheral blood, sampled on day 0 of MenACWY control vaccination. The J gene is TRBJ2-7, the V gene TRBV28, with TRBD1 as a possible D gene (6 bases). The sequence derives from an adult in good health. The DNA of the CDR3 is TGTGCCAGCAGTTTTCGGGACAACTTATGGTACGAGCAGTACTTC. It codes for CASSFRDNLWYEQYF.